One sample yielded the 17 T cell receptor beta chains listed below, sequenced in a study of glioma-infiltrating T cells after dendritic cell vaccination. Time point defined: after dendritic cell vaccination, including at tumor progression/relapse. Profiling relied on immunoSEQ multiplex PCR, and the TCRdb table lists in-frame clones only, not all of them. The table includes tens of thousands of clones, 85% detected once. Sequenced material: blood, taken after dendritic cell vaccination. The receptors derive from a human donor with glioblastoma.

V usage is TRBV19 and J usage is TRBJ2-7; D is unresolved. CDR1 is LNHDA, CDR2 SQIVND, per germline (reference sequence). The V end was cut by 5 bases, the J end by 5 bases, with 7 bases between. The CDR3 runs 11 residues. CDR3: CASSSRDEQYF. The CDR3, as DNA: TGTGCCAGTAGTTCCCGGGACGAGCAGTACTTC.

The chain is built from TRBV29-1 and TRBJ1-2; 10 nucleotides agree with TRBD1. CDR1 is SQVTM and CDR2 is ANQGSEA in the germline V gene. The CDR3 loop spans 13 amino acids. J lost 2 bases, V lost 6 bases, and 3 bases had no gene match. CDR3 sequence reads: CSVGQGMNYGYTF. DNA for the CDR3: TGCAGCGTGGGACAGGGGATGAACTATGGCTACACCTTC.

This clone was detected only a few times. An end of the junction does not agree with germline; a read error may underlie this. The gene calls are TRBV9 and TRBJ2-7, with D maybe TRBD2 (5 bases). There are 17 residues in the CDR3. Germline CDR1 is SGDLS and CDR2 is YYNGEE. The CDR3, as DNA: TGTGCCAACAGCAGCGACACTCCGCCGCGGGTACCCTACGAGCAGTACTTC. This sequence encodes CANSSDTPPRVPYEQYF.

This chain uses TRBV18 with TRBJ2-7; D is ambiguous. The CDR3 loop spans 13 amino acids. Trimming cost V 6 bases and J 3 bases, with 12 bases left between them. The germline CDR1 and CDR2 sequences are KGHSH and LQKENI. Here the CDR3 DNA reads TGTGCCAGCTCGGTCGCGGTGGACTACGAGCAGTACTTC. Amino acid sequence: CASSVAVDYEQYF.

The rearrangement uses TRBV18 and TRBJ1-4; perhaps TRBD1 as D (5 bases). V was pared by 1 base and J by 8 bases, with 14 bases between. The CDR3 loop spans 15 amino acids. Germline V CDR1 and CDR2: KGHSH, LQKENI. CDR3 sequence (DNA): TGTGCCAGCTCACCACTCGGGGGATTCAGAGAAAAACTGTTTTTT. Protein: CASSPLGGFREKLFF.

The V call is TRBV7-6, the J call TRBJ2-7, with 7 bases aligning to TRBD2. From germline, CDR1 is SGHVS and CDR2 FNYEAQ. This CDR3 spans 16 amino acids. The junction had 7 bases not matched to a gene; V was cut back by 0 bases and J by 2 bases. CDR3 sequence (DNA): TGTGCCAGCAGCTTAGCCACGGGGGGAGGGCCCTACGAGCAGTACTTC. It is translated as CASSLATGGGPYEQYF.

The V and J genes are TRBV6-5 and TRBJ2-5; TRBD2 agrees at 9 bases. V dropped 5 bases and J dropped 2; count of bases not matched to a gene: 6. Germline CDR1 reads MNHEY; CDR2 reads SVGAGI. The CDR3 is 15 amino acids. The CDR3 region is CASSRGLANQETQYF. The CDR3 DNA is TGTGCCAGCAGTCGCGGACTAGCGAATCAAGAGACCCAGTACTTC.

V gene TRBV27 combines with J gene TRBJ1-5, with D possibly matching TRBD1 (6 bases). Between the trimmed V and J ends, which lost 5 bases and 3 bases, there was a span of 17 bases. This CDR3 is built from 16 residues. CDR1 and CDR2 from the germline V gene are MNHEY and SMNVEV (reference sequence). CDR3: CASSPRTVRNNQPQHF. As DNA, the CDR3 is TGTGCCAGCAGTCCCAGGACAGTTCGTAACAATCAGCCCCAGCATTTT.

The V gene is TRBV19, the J gene TRBJ1-2; D uncertain. Germline V gene lookup returns CDR1 LNHDA and CDR2 SQIVND (reference sequence). The CDR3 runs to 15 residues. V gave up 9 bases and J gave up 8 bases, with 25 bases separating them. CDR3 in DNA: TGTGCCAGCGCACAGCAGACGGCCGGGATTGGAGGCTACACCTTC. Translating gives CASAQQTAGIGGYTF.

V is TRBV6-1 and J is TRBJ2-1, with 10 bases matching TRBD2. J gave up 3 bases and V 8 bases, and 4 bases lay outside the gene matches. This CDR3 region has 14 residues. Germline V gene sequence: CDR1 MNHNS, CDR2 SASEGT. As DNA, the CDR3 is TGTGCCAGCCCCGGGACTAGCGACTACAATGAGCAGTTCTTC. This encodes CASPGTSDYNEQFF.

This rearrangement joins TRBV19 to TRBJ2-6; D perhaps matches TRBD1 (5 bases). This CDR3 spans 16 amino acids. The V end was cut by 3 bases, the J end by 1 base, with 10 bases between. In germline, CDR1 is LNHDA, CDR2 SQIVND (reference sequence). The CDR3 spells CASSILRVSGANVLTF. The CDR3 DNA reads as TGTGCCAGTAGTATCCTCAGGGTTTCTGGGGCCAACGTCCTGACTTTC.

The chain joins TRBV2 to TRBJ2-7; 9 nucleotides match TRBD2. The CDR3 runs 13 residues. The junction had 2 bases not matched to a gene; V was cut back by 6 bases and J by 2 bases. CDR1 is SNHLY and CDR2 is FYNNEI in the germline V gene. CDR3 region: CASSLAGPYEQYF. The CDR3 nucleotides are TGTGCCAGCAGCCTAGCGGGACCCTACGAGCAGTACTTC.

Only a few counts were recorded for this clone. The chain joins TRBV27 to TRBJ1-4; TRBD1 matches at 8 bases. Germline-derived CDR1 and CDR2 are MNHEY and SMNVEV (reference sequence). The CDR3 is 15 amino acids. Trimming removed 8 bases from V and 7 bases from J; junction bases left unmatched: 12. The CDR3 is CASRQGAGAGEKLFF. CDR3 in DNA: TGTGCCAGCCGCCAGGGGGCGGGGGCAGGTGAAAAACTGTTTTTT.

CDR3 coding DNA: TGTGCCATCAGTGAAGGGACAGGGGGACACAATGAGCAGTTCTTC. Translation: CAISEGTGGHNEQFF. V is TRBV10-3 and J is TRBJ2-1; TRBD1 aligns across 11 bases. Germline V gene lookup returns CDR1 ENHRY and CDR2 SYGVKD. The V segment lost 3 bases and the J segment 5 bases; nucleotides outside the gene matches: 3. The CDR3 length is 15 residues.

J is TRBJ1-5 and V is TRBV7-2; D perhaps matches TRBD1 (6 bases). CDR3 length: 17 amino acids. Germline CDR1 and CDR2: SGHTA and FQGNSA. V was shortened by 2 bases and J by 6 bases, with 20 bases between the two germline ends. The CDR3 nucleotides are TGTGCCAGCAGCTTATCGGGCACACAGGGCCGCGGTCAGCCCCAGCATTTT. Residues: CASSLSGTQGRGQPQHF.

The chain joins TRBV7-6 to TRBJ2-3; D remains unclear. V lost 3 bases to trimming and J lost 12 bases, with 10 bases between them. This CDR3 region has 11 residues. Per the germline V gene, CDR1 is SGHVS and CDR2 is FNYEAQ. The CDR3 loop reads CASSFTTIQYF. The DNA for the CDR3 is TGTGCCAGCAGCTTTACTACGATTCAGTATTTT.

The rearrangement links TRBV7-3 to TRBJ2-3; TRBD2 might be the D (6 bases). CDR1 and CDR2 from the germline V gene are SGHTA and FQGTGA. The V end lost 5 bases, the J end lost 4 bases, and 16 bases lay between the germline ends. The CDR3 totals 15 residues. The CDR3 DNA reads TGTGCCAGCAGCCCAGCCGGCCAGCGGGCAGATACGCAGTATTTT. Translating it yields CASSPAGQRADTQYF.